This TCR beta chain was sequenced in a study of control samples from healthy donors and cancer patients. Using immunoSEQ multiplex PCR, the repertoire was profiled, and TCRdb retains in-frame clones only, with some absent. This sample has over 100,000 clones, with 90% found just once. Germline CDR1 SGDLS, CDR2 YYNGEE. The CDR3 spans 16 residues. V lost 3 bases to trimming and J lost 7 bases; unmatched junction nucleotides: 6. This rearrangement joins TRBV9 to TRBJ2-1; TRBD2 matches 14 bases. This TCR was sampled from a middle-aged man in good health. Sequenced input: blood. CDR3 coding DNA: TGTGCCAGCAGCGGGGGACTAGCGGGGGCCCAAAATGAGCAGTTCTTC. It specifies CASSGGLAGAQNEQFF.